The 23 T cell receptor beta chains listed next were all sequenced from one sample in a study of blood T cell repertoires in COVID-19. Profiling relied on immunoSEQ multiplex PCR, and the TCRdb table lists in-frame clones only, not all of them. The sample has about 360,000 clones, approximately 86% seen once. The sequenced sample was peripheral blood. These receptors all come from a human donor in a cohort sampled during active COVID-19.

This clone has a handful of counts. Other DNA sequences of this sample code for an identical CDR3. The chain is built from TRBV6-1 and TRBJ1-6, with 8 nucleotides matching TRBD1. V shed 2 bases and J 10 bases; nucleotides not matched to a gene: 13. The germline V gene encodes CDR1 MNHNS and CDR2 SASEGT. The CDR3 is 17 amino acids. Here the CDR3 DNA reads TGTGCCAGCAGTGAACCGACAGGGGACCGGGTTGGATCACCCCTCCACTTT. Protein product: CASSEPTGDRVGSPLHF.

The chain links TRBV28 to TRBJ1-1; TRBD1 matches at 7 bases. V lost 7 bases and J lost 0; bases outside the gene matches: 11. CDR3 length: 16 amino acids. Per germline, CDR1 MDHEN and CDR2 SYDVKM. The DNA of the CDR3 is TGTGCCAGCAAATGGGGAGGACAGGAAATGAACACTGAAGCTTTCTTT. Amino acids: CASKWGGQEMNTEAFF.

J is TRBJ1-1 and V is TRBV5-4; D gene uncertain. Germline V CDR1 and CDR2: SGHNT, YYREEE (reference sequence). V shed 5 bases and J shed 1 base, with 9 bases lying between them. CDR3 length equals 13 residues. The CDR3 coding sequence is TGTGCCAGCAGTCCCGACTGGAACACTGAAGCTTTCTTT. Amino acids: CASSPDWNTEAFF.

This clone was counted a single time. This chain connects TRBV30 to TRBJ2-3; perhaps TRBD2 as D (6 bases). Germline assignment: CDR1 GTSNPN and CDR2 SVGIG (reference sequence). This CDR3 has 16 amino acids. The V end was cut by 3 bases, the J end by 1 base, with 17 bases between. The CDR3 DNA reads as TGTGCCTGGAGCCTCCCCCCGGGGGAGGGCACAGATACGCAGTATTTT. The encoded protein is CAWSLPPGEGTDTQYF.

The chain recombines TRBV3-1 (or the pseudogene TRBV3-2) with TRBJ2-7; no clear D. Trimming cost V 4 bases and J 3 bases, with 25 bases left between them. The CDR3 sequence is 18 residues long. Germline V gives CDR1 LGHDT, CDR2 YNNKEL (reference sequence). CDR3 residues: CASSRSRVRSTNFYEQYF. CDR3 DNA: TGTGCCAGCAGCCGTAGTCGCGTCCGCTCCACCAATTTCTACGAGCAGTACTTC.

This chain joins TRBV19 and TRBJ1-1; D perhaps matches TRBD1 (5 bases). This CDR3 is 15 amino acids long. Trimming stripped 3 bases from V and 4 bases from J, with 15 bases between. Germline CDR1 reads LNHDA; CDR2 reads SQIVND (reference sequence). The CDR3 spells CASSIRVGLSTEAFF. CDR3 bases: TGTGCCAGTAGTATCAGGGTGGGACTGAGCACTGAAGCTTTCTTT.

The chain recombines TRBV11-3 with TRBJ2-3; 9 nucleotides align to TRBD1. This CDR3 region has 15 residues. J gave up 3 bases and V 5 bases, and 6 bases lay outside the gene matches. Per germline, CDR1 SGHNT and CDR2 YENEEA. The CDR3 DNA reads as TGTGCCAGCAGCCCCGGGACAGGGCCAACAGATACGCAGTATTTT. Translated: CASSPGTGPTDTQYF.

As regards this clone: The sample carries other DNA sequences with the same CDR3. J is TRBJ2-1 and V is TRBV30, with D perhaps TRBD2 (6 bases). This CDR3 is built from 13 residues. Germline V gene sequence: CDR1 GTSNPN, CDR2 SVGIG (reference sequence). V lost 2 bases to trimming and J lost 2 bases, with 7 bases between them. The CDR3 loop reads CAWSRGTYNEQFF. The CDR3 bases are TGTGCCTGGAGTCGCGGGACCTACAATGAGCAGTTCTTC.

J is TRBJ1-1 and V is TRBV5-1; D is perhaps TRBD1 (6 bases). Germline V gene sequence: CDR1 SGHRS, CDR2 YFSETQ. CDR3 length equals 14 residues. V was shortened by 4 bases and J by 5 bases, with 15 bases between the two germline ends. CDR3 sequence (DNA): TGCGCCAGCAGCACCTCGACAGGCTGGACTGAAGCTTTCTTT. Protein sequence: CASSTSTGWTEAFF.

This sequence joins TRBV7-8 and TRBJ2-5; 9 bases fit TRBD1. The CDR3 is made up of 16 amino acids. The germline CDR1 and CDR2 sequences are SGHVS and FQNEAQ. Trimming removed 6 bases from V and 4 bases from J; junction bases left unmatched: 12. CDR3 in amino acids: CASSLAGTGSVETQYF. The DNA of the CDR3 is TGTGCCAGCAGTCTGGCCGGGACAGGGAGTGTAGAGACCCAGTACTTC. Looking up the rest from reference TRBV7-8 and TRBJ2-5 gives the full variable domain: GAGVSQSPRYKVAKRGQDVALRCDPISGHVSLFWYQQALGQGPEFLTYFQNEAQLDKSGLPSDRFFAERPEGSVSTLKIQRTQQEDSAVYLCASSLAGTGSVETQYFGPGTRLLVL.

This clone has at least ten counts. The chain has TRBV24-1 and TRBJ2-3, with a tentative D call TRBD2 (5 bases). Germline CDR1 reads KGHDR; CDR2 reads SFDVKD. The CDR3 spans 15 residues. With 1 base removed from V and 2 bases from J, the gap between germline ends came to 9 bases. CDR3 in amino acids: CATSDLGADTDTQYF. CDR3 nucleotide sequence: TGTGCCACCAGTGATTTAGGAGCGGACACAGATACGCAGTATTTT.

The chain uses TRBV20-1 and TRBJ1-4; D is possibly TRBD1 (5 bases). Looked up from germline, CDR1 is DFQATT and CDR2 is SNEGSKA (reference sequence). V lost 8 bases, J lost 8 bases, and 12 bases lay in between. The CDR3 runs to 11 residues. CDR3: CSKVGGEKLFF. DNA of the CDR3: TGCAGTAAAGTCGGGGGGGAAAAACTGTTTTTT.

The chain combines TRBV19 with TRBJ1-1; TRBD1 agrees at 7 bases. This CDR3 is 16 amino acids long. Trimming cost V 0 bases and J 1 base; bases outside gene matches: 5. The germline CDR1 and CDR2 sequences are LNHDA and SQIVND (reference sequence). CDR3 bases: TGTGCCAGTAGTATAGACAGGGGGGAAAGGAACACTGAAGCTTTCTTT. Translating it yields CASSIDRGERNTEAFF.

This sequence joins TRBV5-4 and TRBJ1-2; TRBD1 might be the D (6 bases). Looked up from germline, CDR1 is SGHNT and CDR2 is YYREEE (reference sequence). The V and J ends lost 0 bases and 8 bases respectively, with 11 bases between them. The CDR3 is 13 amino acids. The CDR3 sequence: CASSLEWGHGYTF. CDR3 nucleotide sequence: TGTGCCAGCAGCTTGGAGTGGGGACACGGCTACACCTTC.

The V and J genes are TRBV9 and TRBJ1-1; a weak D match, TRBD1 (5 bases). The CDR3 covers 14 residues. CDR1 and CDR2 from the germline V gene are SGDLS and YYNGEE. The V end lost 4 bases, the J end lost 2 bases, and 12 bases lay between the germline ends. This CDR3 reads CASSPRTTNTEAFF. The DNA of the CDR3 is TGTGCCAGCAGCCCCCGGACAACCAACACTGAAGCTTTCTTT.

V usage is TRBV14 and J usage is TRBJ2-7; D is perhaps TRBD1 (5 bases). Per germline, CDR1 SGHDN and CDR2 FVKESK. The germline V and J ends were trimmed by 2 bases and 3 bases, with 11 bases remaining between them. This CDR3 has 14 residues. The CDR3 nucleotides are TGTGCCAGCAGCCAATGGCAGGGTAACTACGAGCAGTACTTC. Translated: CASSQWQGNYEQYF.

The rearrangement links TRBV5-6 to TRBJ2-5; 11 positions agree with TRBD2. The V gene's germline CDR1 is SGHDT and CDR2 YYEEEE. This CDR3 has 15 residues. The trim removed 3 bases at V and 5 bases at J, leaving 6 bases unmatched. Here the CDR3 DNA reads TGTGCCAGCAGCTATATAGCGGGGGGGTATGAGACCCAGTACTTC. Its protein product is CASSYIAGGYETQYF.

The V gene is TRBV12-3 or TRBV12-4, the J gene TRBJ2-7; the match to TRBD1 covers 8 bases. V trimming: 7 bases; J trimming: 3 bases; junction bases outside the gene matches: 5. This CDR3 is 13 amino acids long. CDR3 in DNA: TGTGCCAGCACCAAAGGACAGGGCTACGAGCAGTACTTC. Translating it yields CASTKGQGYEQYF.

The genes are TRBV28 and TRBJ2-2; D may be TRBD1 (6 bases). The CDR3 is 15 residues long. V was clipped by 8 bases and J by 2 bases, with 15 bases between them. Germline V gene data show CDR1 as MDHEN and CDR2 as SYDVKM. The CDR3 region has the DNA TGTGCCAGCGGAACCGGGACACCTAACACCGGGGAGCTGTTTTTT. Its translation is CASGTGTPNTGELFF. Full variable domain (remainder filled in from reference TRBV28 and TRBJ2-2): DVKVTQSSRYLVKRTGEKVFLECVQDMDHENMFWYRQDPGLGLRLIYFSYDVKMKEKGDIPEGYSVSREKKERFSLILESASTNQTSMYLCASGTGTPNTGELFFGEGSRLTVL.

This clone was seen a single time. V is TRBV6-5 and J is TRBJ1-2; D may be TRBD1 (5 bases). This CDR3 contains 13 residues. Trimming took 5 bases from V and 4 from J, leaving 11 bases between them. Germline values: CDR1 MNHEY, CDR2 SVGAGI. The CDR3: CASSTDSFYGYTF. For the CDR3, the DNA is TGTGCCAGCAGTACCGACAGTTTCTATGGCTACACCTTC.

The chain joins TRBV2 to TRBJ1-2; a weak D match, TRBD1 (5 bases). Trimming left V 1 base short and J 6 bases short, with 9 bases between. CDR3 size: 13 residues. The germline V gene encodes CDR1 SNHLY and CDR2 FYNNEI. The CDR3 DNA is TGTGCCAGCAGTGAAGACAGGTTCAATGGCTACACCTTC. This codes for CASSEDRFNGYTF. Filled out from reference TRBV2 and TRBJ1-2, the complete variable domain reads EPEVTQTPSHQVTQMGQEVILRCVPISNHLYFYWYRQILGQKVEFLVSFYNNEISEKSEIFDDQFSVERPDGSNFTLKIRSTKLEDSAMYFCASSEDRFNGYTFGSGTRLTVV.

Concerning this clone: Other DNA sequences in the sample encode the same CDR3. This chain uses TRBV5-1 with TRBJ2-3, with 7 bases aligning to TRBD1. V was pared by 4 bases and J by 2 bases, with 4 bases of the junction left unmatched. The germline CDR1 and CDR2 sequences are SGHRS and YFSETQ. The CDR3 spans 14 residues. The CDR3 DNA sequence: TGCGCCAGCAGCCCGGGACAGTCCACAGATACGCAGTATTTT. Its protein is CASSPGQSTDTQYF.

The chain is built from TRBV5-6 and TRBJ1-5; D might be TRBD1 (5 bases). The germline CDR1 and CDR2 sequences are SGHDT and YYEEEE. The V gene lost 4 bases and the J gene lost 7 bases, with 18 bases spanning the gap. The CDR3 is 15 residues long. The CDR3 here is CASSPGWGRGQPQHF. DNA for the CDR3: TGTGCCAGCAGCCCCGGGTGGGGAAGGGGACAGCCCCAGCATTTT.